This T cell receptor (beta chain) stems from a study of blood T cell repertoires in COVID-19. Study-wide background: Sites across the United States, Italy and Spain contributed samples from acute and convalescent COVID-19.

In terms of age and location, participants ranged from about 18 to 100 years and lived in approximately 26 US areas. J gave up 3 bases and V 2 bases, and 7 bases lay outside the gene matches. The germline gives CDR1 MNHEY, CDR2 SVGAGI. The CDR3 covers 15 residues. TCRdb keeps only in-frame clones here, not all; method: immunoSEQ multiplex PCR. The sample yields roughly 250,000 clones, 75% to 90% seen once. The source of this sequence is a woman in her twenties or thirties who had recovered from COVID-19. Specimen: PBMCs or T cells enriched from blood (not recorded which). The genes are TRBV6-5 and TRBJ2-7, with 7 bases that match TRBD1. As DNA, the CDR3 is TGTGCCAGCAGTTACACGGGACAGACAGTCTACGAGCAGTACTTC. This sequence encodes CASSYTGQTVYEQYF.